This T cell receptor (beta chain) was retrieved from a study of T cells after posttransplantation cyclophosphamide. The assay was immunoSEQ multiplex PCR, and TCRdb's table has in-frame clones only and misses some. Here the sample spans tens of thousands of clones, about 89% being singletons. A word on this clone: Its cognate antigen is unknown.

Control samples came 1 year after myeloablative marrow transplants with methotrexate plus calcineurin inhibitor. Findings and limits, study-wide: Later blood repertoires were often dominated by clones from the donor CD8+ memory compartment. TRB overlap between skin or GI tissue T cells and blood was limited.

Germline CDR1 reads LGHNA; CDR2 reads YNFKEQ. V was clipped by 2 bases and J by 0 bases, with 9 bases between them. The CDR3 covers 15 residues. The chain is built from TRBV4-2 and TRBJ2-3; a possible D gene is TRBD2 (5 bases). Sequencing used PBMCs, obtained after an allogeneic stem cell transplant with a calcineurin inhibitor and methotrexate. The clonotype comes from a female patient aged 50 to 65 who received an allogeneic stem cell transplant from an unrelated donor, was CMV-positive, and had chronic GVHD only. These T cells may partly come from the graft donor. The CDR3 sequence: CASSQRGSSTDTQYF. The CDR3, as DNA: TGTGCCAGCAGCCAAAGAGGGTCTAGCACAGATACGCAGTATTTT.